This T cell receptor beta chain was sequenced for a study of T-cell reconstitution after alpha-beta-depleted transplantation in children. The germline V gene has CDR1 LGHDT and CDR2 YNNKEL (reference sequence). The CDR3 has 11 residues. V was shortened by 1 base and J by 11 bases, with 8 bases between the two germline ends. Study-level results: Reportedly, alpha-beta T cells present about two months post-transplant originated from several hundred expanded clones of graft origin. Counts and diversity of T cells one year after transplant came mostly from newly produced T cells.

TCRbeta library construction was performed incorporating unique molecular identifiers. TCRdb passed the PCR reads through MiXCR, listing each CDR3 protein once. The sample lists fewer than 350,000 distinct CDR3 sequences, over 7.5% seen once, with approximately 9.1% in the top ten. This clonotype appeared many times. Antigen: not known. The source of this sequence is a female patient aged 2-10 years who had a stem cell transplant for Fanconi anemia, so the T cells may come from the graft donor. The chain employs TRBV3-1 and TRBJ1-1; unclear D gene. The sequences come from peripheral blood, collected 360 days after TCRalphabeta/CD19-depleted stem cell transplant. The CDR3 nucleotides are TGTGCCAGCAGCCAAGCCTATGAGGCTTTCTTT. Translation gives CASSQAYEAFF.